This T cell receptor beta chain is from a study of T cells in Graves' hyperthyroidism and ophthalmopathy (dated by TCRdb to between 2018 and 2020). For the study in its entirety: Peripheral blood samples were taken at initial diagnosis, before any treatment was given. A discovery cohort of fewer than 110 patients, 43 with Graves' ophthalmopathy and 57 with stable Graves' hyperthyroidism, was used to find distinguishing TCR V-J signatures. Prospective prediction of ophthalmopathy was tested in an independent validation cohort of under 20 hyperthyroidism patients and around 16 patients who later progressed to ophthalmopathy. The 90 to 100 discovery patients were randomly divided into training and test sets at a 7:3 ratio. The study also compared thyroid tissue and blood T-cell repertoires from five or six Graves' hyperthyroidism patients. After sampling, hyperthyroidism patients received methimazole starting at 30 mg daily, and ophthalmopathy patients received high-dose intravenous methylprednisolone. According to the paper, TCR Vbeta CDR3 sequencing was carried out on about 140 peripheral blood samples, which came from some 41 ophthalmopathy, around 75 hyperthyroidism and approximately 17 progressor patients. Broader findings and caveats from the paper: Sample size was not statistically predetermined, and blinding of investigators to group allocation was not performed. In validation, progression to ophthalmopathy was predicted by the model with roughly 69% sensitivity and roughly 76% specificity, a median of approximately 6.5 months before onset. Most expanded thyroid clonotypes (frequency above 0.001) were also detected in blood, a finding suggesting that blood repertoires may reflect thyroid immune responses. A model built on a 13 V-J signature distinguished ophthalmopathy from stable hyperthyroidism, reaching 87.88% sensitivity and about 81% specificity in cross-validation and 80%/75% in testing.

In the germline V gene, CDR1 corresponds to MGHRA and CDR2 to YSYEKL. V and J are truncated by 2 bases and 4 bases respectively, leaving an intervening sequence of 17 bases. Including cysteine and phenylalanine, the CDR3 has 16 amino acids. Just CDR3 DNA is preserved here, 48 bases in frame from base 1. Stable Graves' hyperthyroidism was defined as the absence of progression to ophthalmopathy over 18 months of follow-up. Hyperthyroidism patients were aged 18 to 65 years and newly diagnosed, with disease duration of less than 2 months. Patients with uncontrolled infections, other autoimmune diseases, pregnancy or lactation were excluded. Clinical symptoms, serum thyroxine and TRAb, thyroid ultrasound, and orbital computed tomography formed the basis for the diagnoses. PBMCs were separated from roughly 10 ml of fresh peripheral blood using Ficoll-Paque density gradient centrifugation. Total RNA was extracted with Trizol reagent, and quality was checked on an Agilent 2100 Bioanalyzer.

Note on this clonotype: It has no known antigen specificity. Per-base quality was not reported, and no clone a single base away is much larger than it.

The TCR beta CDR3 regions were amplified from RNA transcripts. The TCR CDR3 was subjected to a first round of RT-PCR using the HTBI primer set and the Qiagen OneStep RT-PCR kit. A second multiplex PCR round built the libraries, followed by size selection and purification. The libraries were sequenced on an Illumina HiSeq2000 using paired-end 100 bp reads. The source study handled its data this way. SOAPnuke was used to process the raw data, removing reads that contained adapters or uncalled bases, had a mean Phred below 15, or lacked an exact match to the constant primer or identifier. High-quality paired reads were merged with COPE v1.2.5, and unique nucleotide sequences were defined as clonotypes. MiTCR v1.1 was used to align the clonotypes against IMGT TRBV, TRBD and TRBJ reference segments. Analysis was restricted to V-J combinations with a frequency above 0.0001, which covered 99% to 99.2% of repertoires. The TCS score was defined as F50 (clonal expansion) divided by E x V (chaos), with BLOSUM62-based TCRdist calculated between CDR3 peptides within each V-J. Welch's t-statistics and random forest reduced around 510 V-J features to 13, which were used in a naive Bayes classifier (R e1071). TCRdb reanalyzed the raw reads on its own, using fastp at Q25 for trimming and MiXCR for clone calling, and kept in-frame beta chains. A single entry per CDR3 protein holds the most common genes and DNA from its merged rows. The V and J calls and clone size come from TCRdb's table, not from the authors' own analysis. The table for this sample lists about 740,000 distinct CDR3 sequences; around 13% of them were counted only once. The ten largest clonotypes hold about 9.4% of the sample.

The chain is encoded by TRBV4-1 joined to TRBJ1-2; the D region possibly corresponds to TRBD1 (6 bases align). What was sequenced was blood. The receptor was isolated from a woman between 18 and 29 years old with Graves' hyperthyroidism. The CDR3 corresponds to CASSQPTNRVRYGYTF. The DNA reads TGCGCCAGCAGCCAACCAACGAACAGGGTCCGCTATGGCTACACCTTC.